This T cell receptor beta chain came from a study of blood T cell repertoires in COVID-19. Study-level information: Some COVID-19 samples were acute and others convalescent; all came from the United States, Italy and Spain. Sources were T cells, B-cell-depleted T cells, or PBMCs; the material itself was cDNA or gDNA.

Germline CDR1 and CDR2: LGHNA and YSLEER. V was pared by 0 bases and J by 0 bases, with 11 bases of the junction left unmatched. CDR3 size: 19 residues. The data were produced by immunoSEQ multiplex PCR, yet TCRdb's version contains in-frame clones alone and is incomplete. The table shows roughly 100,000 clones, with about four fifths occurring only once. The chain couples TRBV4-3 to TRBJ2-7, with 10 bases matching TRBD2. Specimen: peripheral blood. This TCR came from a woman in her 70s with acute or convalescent COVID-19. Written as DNA, the CDR3 is TGCGCCAGCAGCCAAGATATTTCAAGGAGCGGGGGGGACTCCTACGAGCAGTACTTC. Protein product: CASSQDISRSGGDSYEQYF.